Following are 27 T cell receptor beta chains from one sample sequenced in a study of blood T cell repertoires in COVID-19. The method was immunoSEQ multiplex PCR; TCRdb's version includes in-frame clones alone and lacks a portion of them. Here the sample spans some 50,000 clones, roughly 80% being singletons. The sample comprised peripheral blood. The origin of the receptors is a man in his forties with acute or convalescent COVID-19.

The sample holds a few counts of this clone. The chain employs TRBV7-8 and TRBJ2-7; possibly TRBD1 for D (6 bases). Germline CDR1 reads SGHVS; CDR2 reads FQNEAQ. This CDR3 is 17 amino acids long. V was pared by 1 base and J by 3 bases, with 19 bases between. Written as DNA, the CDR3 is TGTGCCAGCAGCTTAGTTGGGGGCCTACAGGGTTTCTACGAGCAGTACTTC. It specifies CASSLVGGLQGFYEQYF.

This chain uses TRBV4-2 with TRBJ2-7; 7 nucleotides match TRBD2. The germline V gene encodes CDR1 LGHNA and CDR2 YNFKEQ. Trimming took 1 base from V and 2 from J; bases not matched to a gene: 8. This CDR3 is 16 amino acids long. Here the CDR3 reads CASSQVAAGSTYEQYF. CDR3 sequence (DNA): TGTGCCAGCAGCCAAGTAGCAGCGGGAAGCACCTACGAGCAGTACTTC.

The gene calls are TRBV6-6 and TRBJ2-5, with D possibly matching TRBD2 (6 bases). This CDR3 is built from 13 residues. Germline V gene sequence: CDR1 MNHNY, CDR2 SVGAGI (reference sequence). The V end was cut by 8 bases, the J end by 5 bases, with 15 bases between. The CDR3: CASGLFQQETQYF. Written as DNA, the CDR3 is TGTGCCAGCGGACTATTCCAACAGGAGACCCAGTACTTC.

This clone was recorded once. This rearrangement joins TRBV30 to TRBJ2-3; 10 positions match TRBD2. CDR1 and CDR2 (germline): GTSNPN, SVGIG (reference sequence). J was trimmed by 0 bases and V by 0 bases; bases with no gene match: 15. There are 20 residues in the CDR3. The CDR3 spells CAWSVPGEVAGGQSTDTQYF. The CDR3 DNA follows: TGTGCCTGGAGTGTACCAGGGGAAGTAGCGGGGGGCCAAAGCACAGATACGCAGTATTTT.

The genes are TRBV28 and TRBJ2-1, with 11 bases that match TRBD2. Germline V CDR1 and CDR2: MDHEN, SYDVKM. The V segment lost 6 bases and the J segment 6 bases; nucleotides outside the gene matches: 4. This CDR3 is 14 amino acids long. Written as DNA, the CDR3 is TGTGCCAGCAGGATAGCGGGGGGGCCCAATGAGCAGTTCTTC. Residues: CASRIAGGPNEQFF.

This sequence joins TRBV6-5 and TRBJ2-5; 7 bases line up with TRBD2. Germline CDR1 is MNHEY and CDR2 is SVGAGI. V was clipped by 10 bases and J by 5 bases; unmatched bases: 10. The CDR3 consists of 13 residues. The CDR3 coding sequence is TGTGCCACCCTTCGGGGGGTCCTCGAGACCCAGTACTTC. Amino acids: CATLRGVLETQYF.

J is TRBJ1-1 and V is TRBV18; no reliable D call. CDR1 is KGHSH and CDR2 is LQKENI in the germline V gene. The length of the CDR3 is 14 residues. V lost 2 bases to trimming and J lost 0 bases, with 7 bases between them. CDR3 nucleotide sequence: TGTGCCAGCTCACCAGGACTTTTGAACACTGAAGCTTTCTTT. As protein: CASSPGLLNTEAFF.

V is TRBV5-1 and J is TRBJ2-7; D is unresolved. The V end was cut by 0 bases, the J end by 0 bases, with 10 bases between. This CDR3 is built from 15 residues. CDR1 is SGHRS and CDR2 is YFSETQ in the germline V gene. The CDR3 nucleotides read TGCGCCAGCAGCTTGGGTTCCAGATACTCCTACGAGCAGTACTTC. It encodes CASSLGSRYSYEQYF.

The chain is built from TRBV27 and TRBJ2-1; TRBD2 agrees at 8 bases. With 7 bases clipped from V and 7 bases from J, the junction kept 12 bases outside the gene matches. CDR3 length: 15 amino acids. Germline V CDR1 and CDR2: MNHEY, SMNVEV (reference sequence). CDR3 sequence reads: CASKVPTSGRNEQFF. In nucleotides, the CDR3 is TGTGCCAGCAAGGTCCCTACTAGCGGACGTAATGAGCAGTTCTTC.

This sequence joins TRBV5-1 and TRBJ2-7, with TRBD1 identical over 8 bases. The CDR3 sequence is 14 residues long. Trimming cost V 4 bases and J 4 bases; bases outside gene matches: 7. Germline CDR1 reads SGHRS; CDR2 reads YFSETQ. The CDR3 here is CASSPGTGVYEQYF. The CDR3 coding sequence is TGCGCCAGCAGCCCCGGGACAGGAGTATACGAGCAGTACTTC. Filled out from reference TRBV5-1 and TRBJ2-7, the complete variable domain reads KAGVTQTPRYLIKTRGQQVTLSCSPISGHRSVSWYQQTPGQGLQFLFEYFSETQRNKGNFPGRFSGRQFSNSRSEMNVSTLELGDSALYLCASSPGTGVYEQYFGPGTRLTVT.

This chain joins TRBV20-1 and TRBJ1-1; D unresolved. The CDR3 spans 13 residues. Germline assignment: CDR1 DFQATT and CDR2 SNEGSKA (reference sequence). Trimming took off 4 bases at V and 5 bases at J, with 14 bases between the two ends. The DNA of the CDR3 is TGCAGTGCTATTGAATGGCGGTATACTGAAGCTTTCTTT. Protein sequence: CSAIEWRYTEAFF.

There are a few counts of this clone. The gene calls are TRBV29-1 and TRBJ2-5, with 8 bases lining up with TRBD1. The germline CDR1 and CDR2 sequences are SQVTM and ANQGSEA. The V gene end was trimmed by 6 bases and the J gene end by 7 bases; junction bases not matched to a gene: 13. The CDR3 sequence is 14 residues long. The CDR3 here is CSVGTGTGSGTQYF. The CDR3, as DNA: TGCAGCGTCGGAACCGGGACAGGCTCGGGGACCCAGTACTTC.

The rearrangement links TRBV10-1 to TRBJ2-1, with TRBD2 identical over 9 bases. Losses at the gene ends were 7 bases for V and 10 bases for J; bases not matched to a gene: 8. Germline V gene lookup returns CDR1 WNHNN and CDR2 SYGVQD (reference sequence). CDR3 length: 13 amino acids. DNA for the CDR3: TGCGCCAGCACTGGCGGGGGGGCCGAAGAGCAGTTCTTC. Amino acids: CASTGGGAEEQFF.

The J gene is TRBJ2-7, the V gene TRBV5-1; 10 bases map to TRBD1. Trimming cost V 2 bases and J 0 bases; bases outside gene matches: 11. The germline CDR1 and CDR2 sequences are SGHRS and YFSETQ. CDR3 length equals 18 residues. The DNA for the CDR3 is TGCGCCAGCAGCTTACGCTTAACCGGGACAGGGGCCTCCTACGAGCAGTACTTC. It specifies CASSLRLTGTGASYEQYF.

DNA of the CDR3: TGTGCCAGCAGCCGTCAGCAAACCAAGGGGTATGGCTACACCTTC. The encoded protein is CASSRQQTKGYGYTF. The V gene is TRBV9, the J gene TRBJ1-2; weak D call: TRBD1 (5 bases). This CDR3 has 15 amino acids. V was pared by 4 bases and J by 5 bases, with 18 bases between. Germline loops: CDR1 SGDLS, CDR2 YYNGEE.

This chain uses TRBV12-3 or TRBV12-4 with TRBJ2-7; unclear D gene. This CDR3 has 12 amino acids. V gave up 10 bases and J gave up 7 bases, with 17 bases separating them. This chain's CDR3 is CATSIIGTEQYF. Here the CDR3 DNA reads TGTGCCACTTCAATTATCGGTACGGAGCAGTACTTC.

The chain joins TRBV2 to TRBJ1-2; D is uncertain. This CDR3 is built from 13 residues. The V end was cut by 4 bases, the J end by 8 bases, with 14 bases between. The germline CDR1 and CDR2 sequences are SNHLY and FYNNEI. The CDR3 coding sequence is TGTGCCAGCAGTGTCATTAGCGATGTAGGCTACACCTTC. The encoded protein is CASSVISDVGYTF.

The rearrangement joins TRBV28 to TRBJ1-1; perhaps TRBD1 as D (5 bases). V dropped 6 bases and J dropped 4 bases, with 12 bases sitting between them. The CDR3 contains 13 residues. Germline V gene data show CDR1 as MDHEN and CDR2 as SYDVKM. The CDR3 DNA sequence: TGTGCCAGCAGCCCACCCGGGGGCACTGAAGCTTTCTTT. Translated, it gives CASSPPGGTEAFF.

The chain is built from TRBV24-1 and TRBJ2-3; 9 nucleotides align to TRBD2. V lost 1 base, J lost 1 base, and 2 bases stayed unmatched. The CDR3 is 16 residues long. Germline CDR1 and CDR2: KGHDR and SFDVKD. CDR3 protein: CATSDFKRGGTDTQYF. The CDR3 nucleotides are TGTGCCACCAGTGATTTTAAGCGGGGGGGCACAGATACGCAGTATTTT.

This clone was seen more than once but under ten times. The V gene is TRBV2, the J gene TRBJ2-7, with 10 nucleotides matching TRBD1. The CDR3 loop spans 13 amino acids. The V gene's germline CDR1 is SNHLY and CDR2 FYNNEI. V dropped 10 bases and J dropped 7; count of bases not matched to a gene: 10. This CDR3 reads CATKRTGGGEQYF. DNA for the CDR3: TGTGCCACTAAACGGACAGGGGGAGGGGAGCAGTACTTC.

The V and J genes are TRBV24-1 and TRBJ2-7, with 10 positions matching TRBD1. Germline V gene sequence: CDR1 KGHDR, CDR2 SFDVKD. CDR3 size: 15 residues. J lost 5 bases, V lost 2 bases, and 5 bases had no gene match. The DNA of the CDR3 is TGTGCCACCAGTGATTATGGACAGGGGGGGAACGAGCAGTACTTC. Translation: CATSDYGQGGNEQYF.

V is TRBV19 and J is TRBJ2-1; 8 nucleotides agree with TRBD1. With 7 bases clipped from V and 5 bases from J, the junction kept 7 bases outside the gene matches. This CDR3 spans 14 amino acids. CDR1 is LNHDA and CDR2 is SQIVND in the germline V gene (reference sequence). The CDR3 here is CASTTGTGNNEQFF. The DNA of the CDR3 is TGTGCCAGTACTACCGGGACAGGCAACAATGAGCAGTTCTTC.

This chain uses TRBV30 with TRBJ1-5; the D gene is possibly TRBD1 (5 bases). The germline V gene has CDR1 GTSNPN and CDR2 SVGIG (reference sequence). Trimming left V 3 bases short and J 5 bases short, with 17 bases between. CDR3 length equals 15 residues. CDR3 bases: TGTGCCTGGAGACTGCCGGGGGGTAGGTATCAGCCCCAGCATTTT. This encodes CAWRLPGGRYQPQHF.

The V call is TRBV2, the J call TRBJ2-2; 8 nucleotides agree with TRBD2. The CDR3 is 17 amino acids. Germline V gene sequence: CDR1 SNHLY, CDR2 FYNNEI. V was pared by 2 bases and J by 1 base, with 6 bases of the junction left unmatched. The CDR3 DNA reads TGTGCCAGCAGTGAATGGGGGCTAGCGGGGAACACCGGGGAGCTGTTTTTT. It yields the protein CASSEWGLAGNTGELFF.

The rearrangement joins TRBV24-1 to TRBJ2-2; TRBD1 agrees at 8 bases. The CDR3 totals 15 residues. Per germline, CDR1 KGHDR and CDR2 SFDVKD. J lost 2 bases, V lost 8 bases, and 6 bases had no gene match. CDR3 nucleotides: TGTGCCACCACTGGAGACAGGGGAAACACCGGGGAGCTGTTTTTT. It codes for CATTGDRGNTGELFF.

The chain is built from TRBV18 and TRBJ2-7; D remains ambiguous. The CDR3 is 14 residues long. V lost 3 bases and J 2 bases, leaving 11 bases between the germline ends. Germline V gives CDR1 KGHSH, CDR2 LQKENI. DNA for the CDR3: TGTGCCAGCTCACCTCCGGGTCTTCCCTACGAGCAGTACTTC. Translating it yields CASSPPGLPYEQYF.

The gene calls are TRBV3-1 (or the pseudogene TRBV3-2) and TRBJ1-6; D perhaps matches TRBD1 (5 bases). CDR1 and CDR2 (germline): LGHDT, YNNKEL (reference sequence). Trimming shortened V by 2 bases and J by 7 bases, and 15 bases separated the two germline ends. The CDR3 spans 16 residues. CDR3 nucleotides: TGTGCCAGCAGCCAATCGGGGGGAGGGAGGAATTCACCCCTCCACTTT. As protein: CASSQSGGGRNSPLHF.